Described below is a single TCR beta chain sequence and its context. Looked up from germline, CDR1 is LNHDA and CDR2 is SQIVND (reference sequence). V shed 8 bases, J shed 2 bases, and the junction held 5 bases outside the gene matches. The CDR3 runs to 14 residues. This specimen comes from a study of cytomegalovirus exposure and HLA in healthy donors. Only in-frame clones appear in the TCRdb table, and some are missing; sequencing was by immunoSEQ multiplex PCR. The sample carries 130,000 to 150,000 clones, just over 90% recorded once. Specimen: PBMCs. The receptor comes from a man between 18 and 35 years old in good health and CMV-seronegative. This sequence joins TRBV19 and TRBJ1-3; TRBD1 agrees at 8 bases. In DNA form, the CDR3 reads TGTGCCAGTGAAAAGACAGGGGCTGGAAACACCATATATTTT. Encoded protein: CASEKTGAGNTIYF. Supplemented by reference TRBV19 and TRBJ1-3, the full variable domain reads DGGITQSPKYLFRKEGQNVTLSCEQNLNHDAMYWYRQDPGQGLRLIYYSQIVNDFQKGDIAEGYSVSREKKESFPLTVTSAQKNPTAFYLCASEKTGAGNTIYFGEGSWLTVV.